This T cell receptor beta chain was recorded in a study of blood T cell repertoires in COVID-19. Measured with immunoSEQ multiplex PCR; TCRdb has only the in-frame clones, and not every one. This table holds 250,000 or so clones, 85% to 90% found once. Trimming removed 6 bases from V and 3 bases from J, with 15 bases in between. Germline V gene data show CDR1 as SGHTA and CDR2 as FQGTGA. The CDR3 spans 14 residues. The V call is TRBV7-3, the J call TRBJ2-7; weak D call: TRBD2 (6 bases). Material for sequencing was peripheral blood. This TCR came from a woman aged 35 to 49 who had recovered from COVID-19. The CDR3 reads CASSVGTGGYEQYF. The CDR3 nucleotides are TGTGCCAGCAGTGTAGGGACTGGAGGCTACGAGCAGTACTTC.